Each of the 19 T cell receptor beta chains below was sequenced from the same sample in a study of cytotoxic CD8 clonotypes in ibrutinib-treated CLL. Sequenced by immunoSEQ multiplex PCR; TCRdb stores in-frame clones only, minus some. The sample contains about 300,000 clones, approximately 76% of which appear only once. Sequencing was performed on PBMCs, taken at disease progression, from a patient treated with ibrutinib. Every receptor here comes from a human donor with chronic lymphocytic leukemia.

This rearrangement joins TRBV6-6 to TRBJ2-7; TRBD1 is a possible D gene (6 bases). The length of the CDR3 is 13 residues. V gave up 6 bases and J gave up 0 bases, with 9 bases separating them. Per the germline V gene, CDR1 is MNHNY and CDR2 is SVGAGI (reference sequence). CDR3 bases: TGTGCCAGCAGGCCGACAGGCTCCTACGAGCAGTACTTC. Its protein product is CASRPTGSYEQYF.

The chain joins TRBV18 to TRBJ2-2; D is undetermined. The CDR3 runs 16 residues. V lost 2 bases and J lost 4, with 14 bases in between. CDR1 and CDR2 from the germline V gene are KGHSH and LQKENI. The CDR3 DNA reads TGTGCCAGCTCACCAAGTCAGAGAGTAGTCACCGGGGAGCTGTTTTTT. It translates to CASSPSQRVVTGELFF.

CDR3 DNA sequence: TGTGCCAGCAGTGAAAGGGTCGCGTGGGGGGAGACCCAGTACTTC. Residues: CASSERVAWGETQYF. This chain joins TRBV2 and TRBJ2-5; D tentatively fits TRBD1 or TRBD2 (5 bases each). Germline CDR1 and CDR2: SNHLY and FYNNEI. Trimming cost V 2 bases and J 5 bases, with 15 bases left between them. This CDR3 region has 15 residues.

This chain joins TRBV11-3 and TRBJ2-1, with 9 bases lining up with TRBD2. This CDR3 comprises 15 residues. Trimming removed 5 bases from V and 12 bases from J; junction bases left unmatched: 14. From germline, CDR1 is SGHNT and CDR2 YENEEA. The CDR3: CASSPGTSLSGVQFF. For the CDR3, the DNA is TGTGCCAGCAGCCCTGGGACTAGCCTTTCGGGTGTGCAGTTCTTC.

In its sample, this clone was seen a few times. The chain recombines TRBV11-1 with TRBJ2-1, with D uncertain. Trimming left V 1 base short and J 9 bases short, with 13 bases between. In germline, CDR1 is SGHAT, CDR2 FQDESV (reference sequence). This CDR3 is 14 amino acids long. CDR3 residues: CASSLVGVVSEQFF. The CDR3 nucleotides read TGTGCCAGCAGCTTAGTAGGAGTAGTCAGTGAGCAGTTCTTC.

The chain recombines TRBV20-1 with TRBJ2-5; D remains unclear. V was pared by 6 bases and J by 4 bases, with 9 bases between. The germline CDR1 and CDR2 sequences are DFQATT and SNEGSKA (reference sequence). The CDR3 sequence is 11 residues long. The CDR3 protein is CSAPITETQYF. CDR3 DNA: TGCAGTGCCCCGATAACAGAGACCCAGTACTTC.

The J gene is TRBJ2-7, the V gene TRBV11-2; D is unclear. The length of the CDR3 is 14 residues. Between the trimmed V and J ends, which lost 0 bases and 4 bases, there was a span of 10 bases. Germline CDR1 and CDR2: SGHAT and FQNNGV. CDR3 region: CASSLDSPIYEQYF. CDR3 DNA sequence: TGTGCCAGCAGCTTAGACAGCCCGATTTACGAGCAGTACTTC.

This chain uses TRBV14 with TRBJ2-7, with 11 bases aligning to TRBD2. Looked up from germline, CDR1 is SGHDN and CDR2 is FVKESK. The CDR3 consists of 19 residues. V lost 1 base, J lost 3 bases, and 14 bases stayed unmatched. The CDR3 region has the DNA TGTGCCAGCAGCCAAGGTGTCGGCACCCCTAGCGGGAGGCTCTACGAGCAGTACTTC. Encoded protein: CASSQGVGTPSGRLYEQYF.

The count of this clone is one. The gene calls are TRBV6-1 and TRBJ2-7, with 8 bases matching TRBD2. Germline V gene data show CDR1 as MNHNS and CDR2 as SASEGT. The CDR3 runs 13 residues. V was pared by 7 bases and J by 7 bases, with 9 bases of the junction left unmatched. The CDR3 sequence is CASTSGPALEQYF. CDR3 in DNA: TGTGCCAGCACTAGCGGGCCTGCGTTGGAGCAGTACTTC.

The V and J genes are TRBV11-3 and TRBJ2-2, with 8 bases matching TRBD1. This CDR3 comprises 13 residues. Germline assignment: CDR1 SGHNT and CDR2 YENEEA. The junction had 2 bases not matched to a gene; V was cut back by 5 bases and J by 6 bases. The CDR3, as DNA: TGTGCCAGCAGCCGGACAGGGTCCGGGGAGCTGTTTTTT. It specifies CASSRTGSGELFF.

The gene calls are TRBV6-6 and TRBJ2-7; D gene unclear. The germline CDR1 and CDR2 sequences are MNHNY and SVGAGI (reference sequence). The CDR3 runs 13 residues. Trimming took off 1 base at V and 4 bases at J, with 8 bases between the two ends. CDR3 loop: CASSYWNWYEQYF. CDR3 nucleotides: TGTGCCAGCAGTTACTGGAATTGGTACGAGCAGTACTTC.

A single count supports this clone. V is TRBV4-3 and J is TRBJ2-2; 11 bases match TRBD2. After removal of 4 bases from V and 13 bases from J, the junction contained 14 bases not matched to a gene. Germline CDR1 reads LGHNA; CDR2 reads YSLEER. This CDR3 region has 16 residues. In DNA form, the CDR3 reads TGCGCCAGCAGCCGACATATTACCGGGACTAGCGGCTCGCTGTTTTTT. Its protein product is CASSRHITGTSGSLFF.

This sequence joins TRBV2 and TRBJ2-7; D gene unclear. The germline V and J ends were trimmed by 5 bases and 3 bases, with 8 bases remaining between them. Germline CDR1 and CDR2: SNHLY and FYNNEI. This CDR3 is built from 12 residues. This CDR3 reads CASSFFDYEQYF. CDR3 coding DNA: TGTGCCAGCAGTTTTTTTGACTACGAGCAGTACTTC. The whole variable domain, remainder taken from reference TRBV2 and TRBJ2-7, is EPEVTQTPSHQVTQMGQEVILRCVPISNHLYFYWYRQILGQKVEFLVSFYNNEISEKSEIFDDQFSVERPDGSNFTLKIRSTKLEDSAMYFCASSFFDYEQYFGPGTRLTVT.

This chain links TRBV29-1 with TRBJ2-1; tentatively, D is TRBD2 (5 bases). V dropped 7 bases and J dropped 7 bases, with 20 bases sitting between them. The germline V gene encodes CDR1 SQVTM and CDR2 ANQGSEA. The CDR3 is 14 amino acids. The CDR3 DNA sequence: TGCAGCGGGATAATGCGGGCGGAAAGGAATGAGCAGTTCTTC. Translated: CSGIMRAERNEQFF.

The chain joins TRBV19 to TRBJ1-2; 10 bases align to TRBD1. Germline V gene sequence: CDR1 LNHDA, CDR2 SQIVND (reference sequence). The trim removed 7 bases at V and 7 bases at J, leaving 9 bases unmatched. The CDR3 is 14 residues long. The CDR3 loop reads CASIPGQGLGGYTF. DNA for the CDR3: TGTGCCAGTATCCCGGGACAGGGGTTGGGTGGCTACACCTTC.

The chain is built from TRBV28 and TRBJ2-2; D might be TRBD1 or TRBD2, each matching 5 bases. CDR3 size: 13 residues. The V gene lost 10 bases and the J gene lost 0 bases, with 9 bases spanning the gap. The germline CDR1 and CDR2 sequences are MDHEN and SYDVKM. The CDR3 spells CATRGANTGELFF. CDR3 coding DNA: TGTGCCACAAGGGGAGCGAACACCGGGGAGCTGTTTTTT.

This clone has more than one count but fewer than ten. The gene calls are TRBV15 and TRBJ1-2; D not certain. Germline V gives CDR1 LNHNV, CDR2 YYDKDF (reference sequence). The CDR3 has 13 amino acids. V lost 5 bases to trimming and J lost 7 bases, with 14 bases between them. CDR3 sequence: CATSDTGYGGYTF. CDR3 in DNA: TGTGCCACCAGCGACACGGGGTACGGTGGCTACACCTTC.

The CDR3 sequence is CASSYPGTLEGRYTF. The CDR3 DNA is TGTGCCAGCAGTTACCCAGGGACCCTAGAGGGACGGTACACCTTC. The chain uses TRBV6-5 and TRBJ1-2, with D perhaps matching TRBD1 (5 bases). From germline, CDR1 is MNHEY and CDR2 SVGAGI. The CDR3 extends over 15 amino acids. V was clipped by 2 bases and J by 11 bases, with 21 bases between them.

J is TRBJ1-2 and V is TRBV27; no reliable D call. CDR1 and CDR2 from the germline V gene are MNHEY and SMNVEV (reference sequence). V was cut by 7 bases and J by 1 base, with 13 bases left in between. The CDR3 consists of 14 residues. The CDR3, as DNA: TGTGCCAGCACCCCTTCTGGGAATAACTATGGCTACACCTTC. It is translated as CASTPSGNNYGYTF.